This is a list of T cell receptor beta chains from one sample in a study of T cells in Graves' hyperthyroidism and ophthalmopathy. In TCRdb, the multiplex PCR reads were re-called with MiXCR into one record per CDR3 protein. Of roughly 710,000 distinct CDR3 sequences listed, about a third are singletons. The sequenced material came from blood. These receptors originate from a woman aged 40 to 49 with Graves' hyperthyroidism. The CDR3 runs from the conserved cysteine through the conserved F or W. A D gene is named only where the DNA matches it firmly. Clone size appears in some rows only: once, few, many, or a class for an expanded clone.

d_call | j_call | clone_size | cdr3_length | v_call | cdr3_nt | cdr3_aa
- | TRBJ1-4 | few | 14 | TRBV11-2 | TGTGCCAGCAGCTTAACGGGGGCCCCGGAAAAACTGTTTTTT | CASSLTGAPEKLFF
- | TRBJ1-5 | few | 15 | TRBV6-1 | TGTGCCAGCCTAGGAGGGTTCTATAGCAATCAGCCCCAGCATTTT | CASLGGFYSNQPQHF
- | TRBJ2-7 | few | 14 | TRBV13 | TGTGCCAGCAGCCGCCTTGCAATCTCCTACGAGCAGTACTTC | CASSRLAISYEQYF
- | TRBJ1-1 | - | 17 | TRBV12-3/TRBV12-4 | TGTGCCAGCAGGTTAGCGGAGGCGATCGTCATGAACACTGAAGCTTTCTTT | CASRLAEAIVMNTEAFF
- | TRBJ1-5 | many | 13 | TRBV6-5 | TGTGCCAGCAGTTACTCGGGGTTCCAGCCCCAGCATTTT | CASSYSGFQPQHF
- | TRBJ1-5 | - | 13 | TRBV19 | TGTGCCAGTAGTATGAGGGCTCGACAGCCCCAGCATTTT | CASSMRARQPQHF
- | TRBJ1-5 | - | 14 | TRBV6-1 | TGTGCCAGCAGTACAACTGGGGGCGGTCAGCCCCAGCATTTT | CASSTTGGGQPQHF
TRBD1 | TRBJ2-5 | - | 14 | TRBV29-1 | TGCAGCGTTGACGACGGGACAGAAAAAGAGACCCAGTACTTC | CSVDDGTEKETQYF
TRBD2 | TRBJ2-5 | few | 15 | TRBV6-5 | TGTGCCAGCAGTTCACCGGGGACTACTCAAGAGACCCAGTACTTC | CASSSPGTTQETQYF
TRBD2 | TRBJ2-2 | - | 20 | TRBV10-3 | TGTGCCAGCAGTGATAGGACTAGCGGGATATGGTCAGTGGGTTCCGGGGAGCTGTTTTTT | CASSDRTSGIWSVGSGELFF
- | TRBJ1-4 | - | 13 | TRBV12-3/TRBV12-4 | TGTGCCAGCAGTCAAACAGGAGACGAAAAACTGTTTTTT | CASSQTGDEKLFF
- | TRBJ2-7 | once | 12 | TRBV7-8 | TGTGCCAGCAGGCATGGAAGGATCGCGCAGTACTTC | CASRHGRIAQYF
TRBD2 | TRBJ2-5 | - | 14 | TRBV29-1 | TGCAGCGTTGATAGTACTAGCGGGAGAGAGACCCAGTACTTC | CSVDSTSGRETQYF
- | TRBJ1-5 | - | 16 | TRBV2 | TGTGCCAGCAGTTTTTCGGCAGGGCCCGGCAATCAGCCCCAGCATTTT | CASSFSAGPGNQPQHF
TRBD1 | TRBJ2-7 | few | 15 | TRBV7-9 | TGTGCCAGCAGCGCCGACAGGGGGATAACCTACGAGCAGTACTTC | CASSADRGITYEQYF
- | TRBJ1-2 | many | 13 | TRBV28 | TGTGCCAGCAGTTTTGGCGGAAACTATGGCTACACCTTC | CASSFGGNYGYTF
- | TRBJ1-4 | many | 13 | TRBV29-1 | TGCAGCGTTGTGAGACAGGAGGGTGAAAAACTGTTTTTT | CSVVRQEGEKLFF
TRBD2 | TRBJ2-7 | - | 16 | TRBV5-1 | TGCGCCAGCACCCTCGCCATAGCGGGAGGGCTCTACGAGCAGTACTTC | CASTLAIAGGLYEQYF
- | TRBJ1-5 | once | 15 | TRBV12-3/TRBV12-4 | TGTGCCAGCAGTTTCGACGCGGGGTCAAACCGGCCCCAGCATTTT | CASSFDAGSNRPQHF
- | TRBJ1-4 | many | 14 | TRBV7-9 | TGTGCCAGCAGCTTATCAGGGTTTAATGAAAAACTGTTTTTT | CASSLSGFNEKLFF
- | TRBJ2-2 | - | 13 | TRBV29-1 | TGCAGCAGCCTGACAGGGAACACCGGGGAGCTGTTTTTT | CSSLTGNTGELFF
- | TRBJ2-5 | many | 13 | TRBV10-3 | TGTGCCATCAGTGAGTCGACCCGCGAGACCCAGTACTTC | CAISESTRETQYF
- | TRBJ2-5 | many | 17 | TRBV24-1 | TGTGCCACCAGTGAGACCAGGGGAGGAAGAACGAAGGAGACCCAGTACTTC | CATSETRGGRTKETQYF
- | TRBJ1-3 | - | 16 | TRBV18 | TGTGCCAGCTCACCACCCGAGCTGTTCTCTGGAAACACCATATATTTT | CASSPPELFSGNTIYF
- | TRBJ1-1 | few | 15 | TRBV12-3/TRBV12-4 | TGTGCCAGCAGCCCGTTCCCCGGTGGGGGGGTGAAGTCTTTCTTT | CASSPFPGGGVKSFF
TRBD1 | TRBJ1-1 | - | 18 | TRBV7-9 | TGCGCCAGCAGCCAAGTCAACGCTGGACAGGGGGTGAACACTGAAGCTTTCTTT | CASSQVNAGQGVNTEAFF
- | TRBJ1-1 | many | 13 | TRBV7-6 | TGTGCCAGCAGCTTAGAGCTAAACACTGAAGCTTTCTTT | CASSLELNTEAFF
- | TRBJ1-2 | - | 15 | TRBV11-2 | TGTGCCAGCAGCCCGACGGCGCGGGTCTACTATGGCTACACCTTC | CASSPTARVYYGYTF
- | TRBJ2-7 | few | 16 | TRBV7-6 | TGTGCCAGCAGCTTAGCCTGGACAGCGCCTCGTTACGAGCAGCACTTC | CASSLAWTAPRYEQHF
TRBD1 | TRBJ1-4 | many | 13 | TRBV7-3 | TGTGCCAGCAGCCAGGGGGCCGGCGAAAAACTGTTTTTT | CASSQGAGEKLFF
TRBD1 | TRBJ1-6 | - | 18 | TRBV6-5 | TGTGCCAGCCACCTCACGGCAGGGGGCGCTTCCTATAATTCACCCCTCCACTTT | CASHLTAGGASYNSPLHF
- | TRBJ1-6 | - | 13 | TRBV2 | TGTGCCAGCAGACAGGCGCTTAATTCACCCCTCCACTTT | CASRQALNSPLHF
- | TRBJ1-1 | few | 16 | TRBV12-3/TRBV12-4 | TGTGCCAGCAGTTTAAGGGGAAGGGGCGCGTTGGCTGAAGCTTTCTTT | CASSLRGRGALAEAFF
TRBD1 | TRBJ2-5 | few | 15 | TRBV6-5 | TGTGCCAGCAGTTTTGGGCAGGGGGCAAAAGAGACCCAGTACTTC | CASSFGQGAKETQYF
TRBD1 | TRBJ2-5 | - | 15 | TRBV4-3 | TGCGCCAGCAGCCAAGTCGGGACAGGAATCGAGACCCAGTACTTC | CASSQVGTGIETQYF
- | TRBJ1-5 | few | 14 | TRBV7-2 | TGTGCCAGCAGCTGGGCCGGAGGGAATCAGCCCCAGCATTTT | CASSWAGGNQPQHF
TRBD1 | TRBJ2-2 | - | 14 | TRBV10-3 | TGTGCCAGCAGTGTGGACAGGGTCGCCGGGGAGCTGTTTTTT | CASSVDRVAGELFF
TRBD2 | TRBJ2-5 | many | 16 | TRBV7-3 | TGTGCCAGCAGCCCTTACACCGGGACTAGCGGAGAGACCCAGTACTTC | CASSPYTGTSGETQYF
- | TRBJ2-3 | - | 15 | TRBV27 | TGTGCCAGCAGTTTATGGTTAACTAGCACAGATACGCAGTATTTT | CASSLWLTSTDTQYF
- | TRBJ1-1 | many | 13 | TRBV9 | TGTGCCAGCAGCGTAGAAGGGAACACTGAAGCTTTCTTT | CASSVEGNTEAFF
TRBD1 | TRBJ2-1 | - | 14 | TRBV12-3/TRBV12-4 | TGTGCCAGCACCGACGGGACAGGATACAATGAGCAGTTCTTC | CASTDGTGYNEQFF
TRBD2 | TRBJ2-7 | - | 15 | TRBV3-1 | TGTGCCAGCAGCCAGGCGCCAGCGGGAGTCAACGAGCAGTACTTC | CASSQAPAGVNEQYF
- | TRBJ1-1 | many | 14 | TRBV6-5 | TGTGCCAGCAGTACGCGGGAAGGGGGCACTGAAGCTTTCTTT | CASSTREGGTEAFF
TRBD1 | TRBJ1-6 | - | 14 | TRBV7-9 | TGTGCCAGCAGCTCCGGACAGGGGAATCCACCCCTCCACTTT | CASSSGQGNPPLHF
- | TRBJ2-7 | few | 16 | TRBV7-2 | TGTGCCAGCAGCTTAGAAAGGTTCCCACCCCATATCCCGCAGTACTTC | CASSLERFPPHIPQYF
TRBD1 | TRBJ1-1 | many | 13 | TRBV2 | TGTGCCAGCAGCCGGGACAGCAACACTGAAGCTTTCTTT | CASSRDSNTEAFF
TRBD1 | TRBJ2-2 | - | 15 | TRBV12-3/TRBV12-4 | TGTGCCAGCAGCCCGGGGACAGACGAGGGTGGGGAGCTGTTTTTT | CASSPGTDEGGELFF
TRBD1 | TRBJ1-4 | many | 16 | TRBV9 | TGTGCCAGCAGCGTGGCCTCGGGACAGCTTAATGAAAAACTGTTTTTT | CASSVASGQLNEKLFF
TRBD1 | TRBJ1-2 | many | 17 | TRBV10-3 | TGTGCCATCAGTCGACCACTTTACAGGGGCAGTGGCCATGGCTACACCTTC | CAISRPLYRGSGHGYTF
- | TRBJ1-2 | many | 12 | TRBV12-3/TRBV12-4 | TGTGCCAGCAGTTTAAGACTGGATGGCTACACCTTC | CASSLRLDGYTF
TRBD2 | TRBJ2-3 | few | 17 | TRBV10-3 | TGTGCCATCAGTGCACTAGCGGGAACGGGTACGGGTGATACGCAGTATTTT | CAISALAGTGTGDTQYF
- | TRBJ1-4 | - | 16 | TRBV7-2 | TGTGCCAGCAGCCTCCAGGAGGGAGGATTCAATGAAAAACTGTTTTTT | CASSLQEGGFNEKLFF
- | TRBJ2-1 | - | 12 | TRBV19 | TGTGCCAGTAGTATTTTAGGCAATGAGCAGTTCTTC | CASSILGNEQFF
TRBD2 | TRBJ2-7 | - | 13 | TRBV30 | TGTGCCTGGAGTGGCGGGAGGGACCACGAGCAGTACTTC | CAWSGGRDHEQYF
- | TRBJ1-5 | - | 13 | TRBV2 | TGTGCCAGCAGTGGAGTGGAGGGTGGGCCCCAGCATTTT | CASSGVEGGPQHF